This TCR beta chain was documented in a study of Graves' ophthalmopathy and Graves' hyperthyroidism. Deletions cut 7 bases from V and 7 bases from J, with 19 bases between. CDR3 length equals 14 residues. Thyroid ultrasound, orbital computed tomography, TRAb, serum thyroxine and clinical symptoms formed the basis of diagnosis. RNA transcripts were the source from which TCR beta CDR3 regions were amplified. The first round was an RT-PCR with HTBI primers, and the second round was a multiplex PCR. TCRdb independently ran MiXCR on the multiplex PCR reads; one entry per CDR3 protein. The sample has roughly 380,000 distinct CDR3 sequences; 15% to 17% are singletons. In this sample, this clonotype turned up many times.

The chain is built from TRBV12-3 or TRBV12-4 and TRBJ1-1, with D tentatively TRBD1 (5 bases). The receptor's source is a woman younger than 30 with stable Graves' hyperthyroidism. Sequenced: peripheral blood. The CDR3 region is CASTEARARGEAFF. For the CDR3, the DNA is TGTGCCAGCACCGAGGCCAGGGCTCGCGGTGAAGCTTTCTTT.